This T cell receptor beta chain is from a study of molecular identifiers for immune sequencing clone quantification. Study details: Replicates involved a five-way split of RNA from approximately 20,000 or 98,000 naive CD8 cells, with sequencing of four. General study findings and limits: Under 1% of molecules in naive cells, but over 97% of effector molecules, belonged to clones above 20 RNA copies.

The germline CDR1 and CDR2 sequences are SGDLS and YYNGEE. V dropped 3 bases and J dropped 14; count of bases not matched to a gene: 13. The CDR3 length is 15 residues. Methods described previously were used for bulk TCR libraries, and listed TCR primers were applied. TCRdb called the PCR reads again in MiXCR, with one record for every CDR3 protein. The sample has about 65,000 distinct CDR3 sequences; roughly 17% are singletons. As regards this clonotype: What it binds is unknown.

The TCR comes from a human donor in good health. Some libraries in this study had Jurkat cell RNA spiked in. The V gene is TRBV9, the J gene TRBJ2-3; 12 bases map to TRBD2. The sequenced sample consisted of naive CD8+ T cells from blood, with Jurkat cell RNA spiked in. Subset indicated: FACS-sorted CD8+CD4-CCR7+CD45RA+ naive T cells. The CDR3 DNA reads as TGTGCCAGCAGCGCGACTAGCGGGGGTGCAGATACACGGTATTTT. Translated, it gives CASSATSGGADTRYF.